The present T cell receptor (beta chain) was sequenced within a study of PD-1 blockade in classical Hodgkin lymphoma. Brentuximab vedotin exposure varied among the patients, all of whom had relapsed after autologous stem cell transplantation. General observations from the study: Sources of repertoire differences remain undefined, possibly disease activity or prior therapy. CD4+ TCR diversity climbed significantly by C4D1, unlike CD8+ TCR diversity. Patients who began taking nivolumab under 1 year after ASCT were left out.

Worth noting for this clone: What it binds is not known.

The CDR3 length is 14 residues. V trimming: 6 bases; J trimming: 4 bases; junction bases outside the gene matches: 4. Germline lookup yields CDR1 MDHEN and CDR2 SYDVKM. TCRdb's table, derived via immunoSEQ multiplex PCR, lists solely in-frame clones and lacks some. Counted here are nearly 25,000 clones, 80% occurring once; the ten biggest clones make up 6% to 8.5%. The V call is TRBV28, the J call TRBJ1-3, with 9 bases aligning to TRBD1. Sequencing was performed on peripheral blood mononuclear cells (PBMCs), taken at baseline. The clonotype comes from a human donor with classical Hodgkin lymphoma. The CDR3, as DNA: TGTGCCAGCAGCACAGGGGGCCTAGGAAACACCATATATTTT. Translated, it gives CASSTGGLGNTIYF.